A single sample is the source of the 30 T cell receptor beta chains below, sequenced in a study of T-cell reconstitution after alpha-beta-depleted transplantation in children. As it was prepared, the TCRbeta library received unique molecular identifiers. TCRdb reprocessed the PCR reads with MiXCR, giving one entry per CDR3 protein. This sample has around 200,000 distinct CDR3 sequences, with about a tenth found just once. The sequencing here drew on PBMCs from the stem cell graft donor, taken from the stem cell graft. The receptors were sampled from a human donor who donated a stem cell graft to a child with acute lymphoblastic leukemia.

In this sample, this clonotype turned up a few times. This rearrangement joins TRBV7-9 to TRBJ1-5; TRBD1 agrees at 7 bases. The germline V gene encodes CDR1 SEHNR and CDR2 FQNEAQ (reference sequence). The J segment lost 4 bases and the V segment lost 2 bases, leaving 11 bases of the junction unmatched. The CDR3 covers 17 residues. The CDR3 nucleotides are TGTGCCAGCAGCTTAATATGGGACAGAGCCCTAAATCAGCCCCAGCATTTT. It encodes CASSLIWDRALNQPQHF.

The chain combines TRBV3-1 with TRBJ2-1; D possibly corresponds to TRBD2 (6 bases). V lost 1 base to trimming and J lost 3 bases, with 7 bases between them. Germline CDR1 LGHDT, CDR2 YNNKEL (reference sequence). This CDR3 contains 14 residues. CDR3 region: CASSQAGSYNEQFF. The CDR3 DNA is TGTGCCAGCAGCCAAGCCGGGAGCTACAATGAGCAGTTCTTC.

At least ten counts were recorded for this clonotype. J is TRBJ2-3 and V is TRBV20-1; perhaps TRBD2 as D (6 bases). V was shortened by 0 bases and J by 2 bases, with 18 bases between the two germline ends. This CDR3 contains 17 residues. CDR1 and CDR2 from the germline V gene are DFQATT and SNEGSKA (reference sequence). The CDR3 loop reads CSARDFPGRTITDTQYF. The CDR3 DNA reads TGCAGTGCTAGAGATTTCCCAGGGAGGACGATCACAGATACGCAGTATTTT.

This clonotype was picked up a small number of times. The genes are TRBV5-5 and TRBJ2-1, with 8 bases that match TRBD2. The CDR3 extends over 15 amino acids. Looked up from germline, CDR1 is SGHKS and CDR2 is YYEKEE (reference sequence). After removal of 4 bases from V and 8 bases from J, the junction contained 11 bases not matched to a gene. CDR3 in DNA: TGTGCCAGCAGCCTGGAAGGGACTAGGGTCCATGAGCAGTTCTTC. It is translated as CASSLEGTRVHEQFF.

This clonotype was observed at least ten times. V usage is TRBV12-3 or TRBV12-4 and J usage is TRBJ2-6; D gene unclear. The CDR3 extends over 18 amino acids. V was pared by 2 bases and J by 0 bases, with 14 bases between. The CDR3 nucleotides are TGTGCCAGCAGTTTATATCCCTGGGTGCTCTCTGGGGCCAACGTCCTGACTTTC. Amino acid sequence: CASSLYPWVLSGANVLTF.

V is TRBV30 and J is TRBJ1-3; D gene ambiguous. Germline V gene sequence: CDR1 GTSNPN, CDR2 SVGIG (reference sequence). V was cut by 4 bases and J by 0 bases, with 13 bases left in between. The CDR3 length is 15 residues. CDR3: CAWTSGHRSGNTIYF. CDR3 DNA sequence: TGTGCCTGGACGTCCGGCCACCGCTCTGGAAACACCATATATTTT.

The rearrangement joins TRBV15 to TRBJ2-5; D is unresolved. The CDR3 is 18 amino acids. Trimming left V 1 base short and J 1 base short, with 19 bases between. Germline V gene sequence: CDR1 LNHNV, CDR2 YYDKDF (reference sequence). Here the CDR3 DNA reads TGTGCCACCAGCAGAGTCCCTTTATTTGGGCAGGTCCAAGAGACCCAGTACTTC. As protein: CATSRVPLFGQVQETQYF.

This clonotype was seen a handful of times. The gene calls are TRBV25-1 and TRBJ1-3; a weak D match, TRBD1 (5 bases). Trimming stripped 3 bases from V and 4 bases from J, with 7 bases between. The CDR3 runs to 13 residues. In germline, CDR1 is MGHDK, CDR2 SYGVNS. This chain's CDR3 is CASSDAGGNTIYF. The CDR3 DNA follows: TGTGCCAGCAGTGATGCAGGGGGAAACACCATATATTTT.

In its sample, this clonotype was seen a few times. The chain is built from TRBV5-4 and TRBJ1-2, with 9 bases identical to TRBD1. With V trimmed by 4 bases and J by 4 bases, 8 bases remained unmatched. The CDR3 length is 15 residues. Germline V CDR1 and CDR2: SGHNT, YYREEE (reference sequence). CDR3 DNA sequence: TGTGCCAGCAGCAGAATGACAGGGGGGGCCTATGGCTACACCTTC. Encoded protein: CASSRMTGGAYGYTF.

In this sample, this clonotype turned up a few times. The rearrangement joins TRBV5-1 to TRBJ1-5; D possibly corresponds to TRBD1 (6 bases). Between the trimmed V and J ends, which lost 0 bases and 6 bases, there was a span of 13 bases. Germline V gene data show CDR1 as SGHRS and CDR2 as YFSETQ. This CDR3 is 15 amino acids long. DNA for the CDR3: TGCGCCAGCAGCTTGGGTCCACAGGGAGGTCAGCCCCAGCATTTT. Translated, it gives CASSLGPQGGQPQHF.

The chain combines TRBV29-1 with TRBJ2-3; D call uncertain. CDR1 is SQVTM, CDR2 ANQGSEA, per germline. This CDR3 is built from 12 residues. V lost 3 bases to trimming and J lost 4 bases, with 8 bases between them. This CDR3 is CSVDLPPDTQYF. As DNA, the CDR3 is TGCAGCGTTGACCTCCCCCCAGATACGCAGTATTTT.

This clonotype has only a few counts. V and J are TRBV20-1 and TRBJ1-2, with TRBD1 matching over 10 bases. The CDR3 consists of 16 residues. V gave up 3 bases and J gave up 6 bases; unmatched junction bases: 13. CDR1 DFQATT and CDR2 SNEGSKA come from the germline V gene (reference sequence). The CDR3 bases are TGCAGTGCTAGGCGGGGACAGGGGCAGAAGATAGATGGCTACACCTTC. It is translated as CSARRGQGQKIDGYTF.

The rearrangement joins TRBV5-1 to TRBJ2-3, with D tentatively TRBD1 (6 bases). CDR1 and CDR2 (germline): SGHRS, YFSETQ. CDR3 size: 14 residues. The ends were cut back, 0 bases at V and 3 bases at J, with 8 bases in the middle. The CDR3 loop is CASSLDRVTDTQYF. The CDR3 DNA follows: TGCGCCAGCAGCTTGGACAGGGTTACAGATACGCAGTATTTT. Full variable domain (missing parts from reference TRBV5-1 and TRBJ2-3): KAGVTQTPRYLIKTRGQQVTLSCSPISGHRSVSWYQQTPGQGLQFLFEYFSETQRNKGNFPGRFSGRQFSNSRSEMNVSTLELGDSALYLCASSLDRVTDTQYFGPGTRLTVL.

This clonotype turned up a few times. The chain links TRBV24-1 to TRBJ2-1; 7 bases align to TRBD1. The CDR3 is made up of 13 amino acids. Germline assignment: CDR1 KGHDR and CDR2 SFDVKD. Trimming at V came to 5 bases and at J to 9 bases, leaving 6 bases not matched to a gene. CDR3 sequence (DNA): TGTGCCACCAGTGGTCAGACAGGGAGTGAGCAGTTCTTC. This codes for CATSGQTGSEQFF.

This clonotype was seen only a few times. The chain combines TRBV6-4 with TRBJ1-2; 8 nucleotides match TRBD1. This CDR3 region has 17 residues. J was trimmed by 7 bases and V by 2 bases; bases with no gene match: 15. Per the germline V gene, CDR1 is MRHNA and CDR2 is SNTAGT. The CDR3 sequence: CASSDGGTGNPQIGYTF. The CDR3 nucleotides are TGTGCCAGCAGTGACGGGGGGACAGGTAACCCCCAAATTGGCTACACCTTC.

This sequence joins TRBV24-1 and TRBJ2-1, with unresolved D. Germline CDR1 reads KGHDR; CDR2 reads SFDVKD. The CDR3 is 16 residues long. The V end was cut by 3 bases, the J end by 3 bases, with 14 bases between. The CDR3, as DNA: TGTGCCACCAGTGATCTAAACCCAAACAACTACAATGAGCAGTTCTTC. It translates to CATSDLNPNNYNEQFF.

The table lists this clonotype with many counts. This rearrangement joins TRBV21-1 to TRBJ1-2; TRBD1 is the table's D call and was not checked against the DNA. TRBV21-1 is assigned pseudogene status. The CDR3 spans 14 residues. DNA of the CDR3: TGTGCCAGCAGCAAAGGGGACAGGTGGGATGGCTACACCTTC. Amino acid sequence: CASSKGDRWDGYTF.

A remark on this clonotype: Given a much more abundant clone one base away, this may be a read error. The chain carries TRBV20-1 and TRBJ2-7; tentative D call: TRBD1 (5 bases). Trimming pared 5 bases from V and 2 bases from J, leaving 10 bases between. CDR1 is DFQATT, CDR2 SNEGSKA, per germline (reference sequence). This CDR3 is 12 amino acids long. The DNA of the CDR3 is TGCAGTGCTTCCTCAGGGACCTACGAGCAGTACTTC. Its translation is CSASSGTYEQYF.

J is TRBJ1-6 and V is TRBV7-8; 7 bases match TRBD1. Losses at the gene ends were 2 bases for V and 8 bases for J; bases not matched to a gene: 3. CDR1 is SGHVS, CDR2 FQNEAQ, per germline. The CDR3 covers 14 residues. As DNA, the CDR3 is TGTGCCAGCAGCTTACGGCAGGGGGATTCACCCCTCCACTTT. It encodes CASSLRQGDSPLHF.

The CDR3 bases are TGCGCCAGCAGCAAAAGGACAGGGGGCGCATACGAGCAGTACTTC. Translated, it gives CASSKRTGGAYEQYF. The gene calls are TRBV4-1 and TRBJ2-7, with 11 bases fitting TRBD1. The germline V gene has CDR1 MGHRA and CDR2 YSYEKL. V gave up 5 bases and J gave up 4 bases; unmatched junction bases: 7. The CDR3 consists of 15 residues.

In this sample, this clonotype turned up a few times. J is TRBJ2-3 and V is TRBV5-1; D possibly corresponds to TRBD2 (6 bases). Trimming removed 1 base at V and 2 bases at J, with 11 bases between. Germline V gives CDR1 SGHRS, CDR2 YFSETQ. This CDR3 comprises 15 residues. The CDR3 bases are TGCGCCAGCAGCTTGTTCGGGGGTCCCACAGATACGCAGTATTTT. Translated, it gives CASSLFGGPTDTQYF.

In this sample, this clonotype turned up many times. The chain joins TRBV5-1 to TRBJ2-7, with D unresolved. V was pared by 3 bases and J by 0 bases, with 4 bases between. Per the germline V gene, CDR1 is SGHRS and CDR2 is YFSETQ. The CDR3 contains 12 residues. The CDR3 sequence is CASSSYSYEQYF. The CDR3 DNA reads as TGCGCCAGCAGCTCCTACTCCTACGAGCAGTACTTC.

This chain links TRBV4-3 with TRBJ2-3; the D call may be TRBD1 or TRBD2 (5 bases each). The CDR3 is made up of 14 amino acids. The V end was cut by 3 bases, the J end by 2 bases, with 9 bases between. Germline CDR1 reads LGHNA; CDR2 reads YSLEER. CDR3 nucleotides: TGCGCCAGCAGCCAGGAAGGGACCACAGATACGCAGTATTTT. It codes for CASSQEGTTDTQYF.

This clonotype has ten or more counts. The chain combines TRBV10-3 with TRBJ1-2, with D maybe TRBD1 (6 bases). The CDR3 loop spans 18 amino acids. Germline assignment: CDR1 ENHRY and CDR2 SYGVKD. V was shortened by 6 bases and J by 4 bases, with 27 bases between the two germline ends. CDR3 nucleotides: TGTGCCATCAGCACTTCAACTTCCTTGGACAGCCACTCCTATGGCTACACCTTC. Translated, it gives CAISTSTSLDSHSYGYTF.

In this sample, this clonotype turned up once. This may arise from a read error, as a much more abundant clone is one base away. V and J are TRBV4-2 and TRBJ2-7, with 10 bases fitting TRBD1. Germline V gene sequence: CDR1 LGHNA, CDR2 YNFKEQ. This CDR3 has 15 residues. The CDR3 DNA reads TGTGCCTGCAGCCAAGGGAGACAGGGGGCTTCCGAGCAGTACTTC. It translates to CACSQGRQGASEQYF.

This sequence joins TRBV5-1 and TRBJ1-1, with a possible D match to TRBD1 (6 bases). CDR1 is SGHRS, CDR2 YFSETQ, per germline. Trimming removed 0 bases at V and 10 bases at J, with 16 bases between. CDR3 length: 14 residues. DNA of the CDR3: TGCGCCAGCAGCTTGGATACCGGGGGGCGTCGAGCTTTCTTT. Translated, it gives CASSLDTGGRRAFF.

This clonotype appeared many times. V and J are TRBV7-9 and TRBJ1-1; the D is unclear. Germline lookup yields CDR1 SEHNR and CDR2 FQNEAQ (reference sequence). Trimming took 0 bases from V and 10 from J, leaving 15 bases between them. This CDR3 has 14 amino acids. CDR3 bases: TGTGCCAGCAGCTTAGCGCGGCCGAGCCCGGGAGCTTTCTTT. This translates into CASSLARPSPGAFF.

The V call is TRBV20-1, the J call TRBJ1-2; 9 bases align to TRBD1. The length of the CDR3 is 15 residues. Germline V gene data show CDR1 as DFQATT and CDR2 as SNEGSKA (reference sequence). With 3 bases clipped from V and 1 base from J, the junction kept 6 bases outside the gene matches. The CDR3 nucleotides read TGCAGTGCTAGCAAGACAGGGGGATTTAACTATGGCTACACCTTC. Its translation: CSASKTGGFNYGYTF.

V usage is TRBV5-1 and J usage is TRBJ1-1; TRBD1 aligns across 9 bases. The CDR3 length is 14 residues. V trimming: 0 bases; J trimming: 10 bases; junction bases outside the gene matches: 7. CDR1 is SGHRS and CDR2 is YFSETQ in the germline V gene. This chain's CDR3 is CASSLAGTGQGAFF. CDR3 nucleotide sequence: TGCGCCAGCAGCTTGGCAGGGACAGGGCAAGGAGCTTTCTTT.

V is TRBV7-2 and J is TRBJ1-5, with D tentatively TRBD1 (6 bases). This CDR3 region has 13 residues. Germline V lookup: CDR1 SGHTA, CDR2 FQGNSA. V lost 7 bases and J lost 6, with 13 bases in between. The CDR3 here is CASTTQGGQPQHF. The CDR3 region has the DNA TGTGCCAGCACCACACAAGGGGGTCAGCCCCAGCATTTT.